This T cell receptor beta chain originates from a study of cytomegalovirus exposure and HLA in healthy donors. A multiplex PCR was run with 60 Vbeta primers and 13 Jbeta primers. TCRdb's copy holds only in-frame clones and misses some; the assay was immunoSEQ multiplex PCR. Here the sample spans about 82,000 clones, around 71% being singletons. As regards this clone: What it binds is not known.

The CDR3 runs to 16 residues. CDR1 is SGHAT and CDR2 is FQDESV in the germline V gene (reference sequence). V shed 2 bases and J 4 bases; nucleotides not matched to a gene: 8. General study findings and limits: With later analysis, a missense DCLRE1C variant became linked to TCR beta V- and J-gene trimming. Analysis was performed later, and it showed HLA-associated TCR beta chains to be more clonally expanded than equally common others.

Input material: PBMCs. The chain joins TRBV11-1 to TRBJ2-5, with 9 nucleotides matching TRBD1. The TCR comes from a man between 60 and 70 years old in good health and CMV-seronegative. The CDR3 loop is CASSLLRGQGGETQYF. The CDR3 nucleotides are TGTGCCAGCAGCTTACTCCGGGGACAGGGAGGAGAGACCCAGTACTTC. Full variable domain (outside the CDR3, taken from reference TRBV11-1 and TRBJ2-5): EAEVAQSPRYKITEKSQAVAFWCDPISGHATLYWYRQILGQGPELLVQFQDESVVDDSQLPKDRFSAERLKGVDSTLKIQPAELGDSAMYLCASSLLRGQGGETQYFGPGTRLLVL.